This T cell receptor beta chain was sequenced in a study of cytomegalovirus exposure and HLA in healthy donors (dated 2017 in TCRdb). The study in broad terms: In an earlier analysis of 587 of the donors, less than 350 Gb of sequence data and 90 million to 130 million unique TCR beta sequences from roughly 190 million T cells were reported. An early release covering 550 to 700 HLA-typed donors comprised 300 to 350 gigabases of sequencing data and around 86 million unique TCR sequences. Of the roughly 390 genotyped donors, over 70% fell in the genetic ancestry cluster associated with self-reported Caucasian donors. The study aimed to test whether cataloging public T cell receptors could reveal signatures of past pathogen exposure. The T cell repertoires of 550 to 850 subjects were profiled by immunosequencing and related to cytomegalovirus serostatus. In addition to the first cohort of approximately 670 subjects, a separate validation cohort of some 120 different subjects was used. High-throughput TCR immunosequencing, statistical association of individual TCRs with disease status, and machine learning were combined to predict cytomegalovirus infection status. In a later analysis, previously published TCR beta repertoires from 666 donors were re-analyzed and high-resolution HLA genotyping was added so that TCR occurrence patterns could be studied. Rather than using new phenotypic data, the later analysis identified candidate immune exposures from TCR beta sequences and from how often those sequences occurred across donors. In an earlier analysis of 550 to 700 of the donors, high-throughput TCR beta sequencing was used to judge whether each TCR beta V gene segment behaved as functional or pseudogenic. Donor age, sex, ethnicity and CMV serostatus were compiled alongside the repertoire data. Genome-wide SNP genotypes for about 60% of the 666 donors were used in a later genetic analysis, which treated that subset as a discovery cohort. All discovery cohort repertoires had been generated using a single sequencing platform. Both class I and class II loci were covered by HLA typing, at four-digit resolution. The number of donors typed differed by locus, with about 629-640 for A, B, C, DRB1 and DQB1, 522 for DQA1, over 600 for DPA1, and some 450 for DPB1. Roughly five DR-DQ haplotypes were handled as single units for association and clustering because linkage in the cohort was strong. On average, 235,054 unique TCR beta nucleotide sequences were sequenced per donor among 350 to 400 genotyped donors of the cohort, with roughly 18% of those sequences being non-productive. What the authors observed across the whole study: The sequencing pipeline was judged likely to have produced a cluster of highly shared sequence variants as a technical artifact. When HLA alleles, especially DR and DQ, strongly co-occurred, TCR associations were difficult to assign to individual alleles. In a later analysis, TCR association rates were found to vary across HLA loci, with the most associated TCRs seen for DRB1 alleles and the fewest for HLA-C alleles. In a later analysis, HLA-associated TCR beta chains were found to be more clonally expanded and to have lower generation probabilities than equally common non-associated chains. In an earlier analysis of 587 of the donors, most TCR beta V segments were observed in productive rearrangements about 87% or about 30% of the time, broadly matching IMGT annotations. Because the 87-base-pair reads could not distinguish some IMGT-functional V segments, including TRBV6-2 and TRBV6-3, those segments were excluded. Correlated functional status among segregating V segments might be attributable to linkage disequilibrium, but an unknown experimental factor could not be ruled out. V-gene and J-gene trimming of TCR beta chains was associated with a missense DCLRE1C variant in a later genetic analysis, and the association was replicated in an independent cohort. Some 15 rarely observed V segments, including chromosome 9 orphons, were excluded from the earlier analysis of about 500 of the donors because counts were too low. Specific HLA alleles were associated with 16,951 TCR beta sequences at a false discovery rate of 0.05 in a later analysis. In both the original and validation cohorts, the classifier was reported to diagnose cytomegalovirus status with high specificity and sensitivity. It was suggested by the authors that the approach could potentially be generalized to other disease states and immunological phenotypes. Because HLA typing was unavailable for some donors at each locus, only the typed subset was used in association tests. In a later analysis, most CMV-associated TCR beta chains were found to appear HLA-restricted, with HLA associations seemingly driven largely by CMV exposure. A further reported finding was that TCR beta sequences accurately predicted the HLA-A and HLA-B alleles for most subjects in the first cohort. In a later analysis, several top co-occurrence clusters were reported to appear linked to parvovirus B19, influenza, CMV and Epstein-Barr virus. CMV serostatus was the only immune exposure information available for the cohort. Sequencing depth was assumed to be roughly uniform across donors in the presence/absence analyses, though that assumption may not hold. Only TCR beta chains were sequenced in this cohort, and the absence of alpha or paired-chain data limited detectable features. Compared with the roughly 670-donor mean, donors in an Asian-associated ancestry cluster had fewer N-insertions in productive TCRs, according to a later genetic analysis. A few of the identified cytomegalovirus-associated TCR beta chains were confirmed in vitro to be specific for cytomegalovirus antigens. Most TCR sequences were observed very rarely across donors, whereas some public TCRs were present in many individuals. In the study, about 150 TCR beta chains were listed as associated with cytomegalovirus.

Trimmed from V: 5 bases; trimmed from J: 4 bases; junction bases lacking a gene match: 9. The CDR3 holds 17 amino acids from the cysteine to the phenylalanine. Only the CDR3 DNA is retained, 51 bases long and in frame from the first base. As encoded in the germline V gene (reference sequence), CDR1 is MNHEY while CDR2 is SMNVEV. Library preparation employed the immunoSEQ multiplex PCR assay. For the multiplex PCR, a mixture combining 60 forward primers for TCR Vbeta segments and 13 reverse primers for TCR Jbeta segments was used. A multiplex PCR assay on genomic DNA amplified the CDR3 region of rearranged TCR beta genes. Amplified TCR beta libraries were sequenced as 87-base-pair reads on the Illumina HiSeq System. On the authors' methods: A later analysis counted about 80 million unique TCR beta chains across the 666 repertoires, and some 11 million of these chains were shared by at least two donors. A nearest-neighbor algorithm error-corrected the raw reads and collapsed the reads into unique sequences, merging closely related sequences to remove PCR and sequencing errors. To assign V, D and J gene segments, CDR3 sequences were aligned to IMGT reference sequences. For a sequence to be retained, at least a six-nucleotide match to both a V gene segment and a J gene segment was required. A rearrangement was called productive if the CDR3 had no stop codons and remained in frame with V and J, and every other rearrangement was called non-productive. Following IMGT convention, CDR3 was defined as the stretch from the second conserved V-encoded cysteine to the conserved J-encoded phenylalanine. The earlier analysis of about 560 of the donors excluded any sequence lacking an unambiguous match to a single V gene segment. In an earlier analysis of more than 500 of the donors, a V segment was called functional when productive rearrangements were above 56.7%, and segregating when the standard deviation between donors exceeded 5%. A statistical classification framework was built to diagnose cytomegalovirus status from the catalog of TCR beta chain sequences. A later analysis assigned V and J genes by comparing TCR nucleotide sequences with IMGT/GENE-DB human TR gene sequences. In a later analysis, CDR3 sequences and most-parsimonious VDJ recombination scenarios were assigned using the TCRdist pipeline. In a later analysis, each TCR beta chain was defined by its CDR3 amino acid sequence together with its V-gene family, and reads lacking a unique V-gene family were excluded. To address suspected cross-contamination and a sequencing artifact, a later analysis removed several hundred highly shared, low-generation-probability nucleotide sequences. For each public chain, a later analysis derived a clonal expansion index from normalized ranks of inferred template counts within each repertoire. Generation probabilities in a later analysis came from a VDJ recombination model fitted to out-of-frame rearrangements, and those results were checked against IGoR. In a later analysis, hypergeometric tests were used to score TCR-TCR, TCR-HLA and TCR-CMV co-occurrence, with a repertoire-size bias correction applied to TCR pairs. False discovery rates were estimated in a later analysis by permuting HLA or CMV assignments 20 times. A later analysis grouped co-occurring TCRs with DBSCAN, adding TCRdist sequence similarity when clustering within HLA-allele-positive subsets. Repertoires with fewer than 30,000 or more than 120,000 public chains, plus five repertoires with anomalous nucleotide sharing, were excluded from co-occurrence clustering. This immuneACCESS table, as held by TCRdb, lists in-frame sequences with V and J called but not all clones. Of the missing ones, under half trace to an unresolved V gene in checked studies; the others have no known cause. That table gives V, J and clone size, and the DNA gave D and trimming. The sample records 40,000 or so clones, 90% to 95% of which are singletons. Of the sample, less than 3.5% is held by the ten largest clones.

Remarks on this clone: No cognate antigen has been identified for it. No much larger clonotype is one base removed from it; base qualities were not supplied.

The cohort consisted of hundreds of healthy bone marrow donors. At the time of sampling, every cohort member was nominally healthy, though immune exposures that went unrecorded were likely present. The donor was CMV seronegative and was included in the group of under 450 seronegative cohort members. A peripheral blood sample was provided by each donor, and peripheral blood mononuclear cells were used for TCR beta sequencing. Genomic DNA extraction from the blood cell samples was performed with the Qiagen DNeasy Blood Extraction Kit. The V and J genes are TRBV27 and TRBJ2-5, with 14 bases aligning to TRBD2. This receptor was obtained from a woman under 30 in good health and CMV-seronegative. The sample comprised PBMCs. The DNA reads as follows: TGTGCCAGCAGTCCCCGGACTAGCGGGAGGTTTGGAGAGACCCAGTACTTC. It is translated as CASSPRTSGRFGETQYF.